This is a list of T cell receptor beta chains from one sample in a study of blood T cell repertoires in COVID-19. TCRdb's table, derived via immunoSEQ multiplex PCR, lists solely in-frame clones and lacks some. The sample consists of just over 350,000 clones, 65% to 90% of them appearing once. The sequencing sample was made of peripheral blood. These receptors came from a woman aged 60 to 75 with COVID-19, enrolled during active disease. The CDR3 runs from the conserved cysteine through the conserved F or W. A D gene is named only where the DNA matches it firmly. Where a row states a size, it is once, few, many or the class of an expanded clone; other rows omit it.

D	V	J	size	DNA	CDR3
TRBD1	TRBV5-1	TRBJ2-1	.	TGCGCCAGCAGCTACCGGGACAGGGTGAACAATGAGCAGTTCTTC	CASSYRDRVNNEQFF
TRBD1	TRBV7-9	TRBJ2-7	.	TGTGCCAGCAGCTTAGGAGGGGGCCTTTCTGACGAGCAGTACTTC	CASSLGGGLSDEQYF
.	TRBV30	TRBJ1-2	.	TGTGCCTGGAGTTCGACAGTTCAGGCCTACACCTTC	CAWSSTVQAYTF
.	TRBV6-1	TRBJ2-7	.	TGTGCCAGCAGTGAGGCACATATCTCCTACGAGCAGTACTTC	CASSEAHISYEQYF
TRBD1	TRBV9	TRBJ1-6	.	TGTGCCAGCAGTAAGACAGGGGAGCAATCACCCCTCCACTTT	CASSKTGEQSPLHF
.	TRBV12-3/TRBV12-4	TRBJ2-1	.	TGTGCCAGCAGGTGGACTCGCAATGAGCAGTTCTTC	CASRWTRNEQFF
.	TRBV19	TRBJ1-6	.	TGTGCCAGCCTTAGAAAAGGGGAGGAATATAATTCACCCCTCCACTTT	CASLRKGEEYNSPLHF
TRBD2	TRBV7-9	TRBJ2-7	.	TGTGCCAGCAGCATTGGGACTAGCGGAACCTACGAGCAGTACTTC	CASSIGTSGTYEQYF
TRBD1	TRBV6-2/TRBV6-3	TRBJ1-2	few	TGTGCCAGCAGTTACAACAGGGGCTTGGATGGCTACACCTTC	CASSYNRGLDGYTF
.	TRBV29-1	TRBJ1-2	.	TGCAGCGTTGACAGGGGTGGCGGCTACACCTTC	CSVDRGGGYTF
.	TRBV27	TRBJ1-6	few	TGTGCCAGCAGCTCGGTCTCGTATAATTCACCCCTCCACTTT	CASSSVSYNSPLHF
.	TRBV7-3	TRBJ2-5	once	TGTGCCAGCAGCTCTTCTAGACAAGAGACCCAGTACTTC	CASSSSRQETQYF
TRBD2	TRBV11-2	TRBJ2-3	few	TGTGCCAGCAGCTCAGGACTAGCTCCCACAGATACGCAGTATTTT	CASSSGLAPTDTQYF
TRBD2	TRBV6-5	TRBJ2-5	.	TGTGCCAGTCAACTAGCGGGACAAGAGACCCAGTACTTC	CASQLAGQETQYF
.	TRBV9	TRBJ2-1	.	TGTGCCAGCAGCGTAGCCCCGGCCCCAGGGAATGAGCAGTTCTTC	CASSVAPAPGNEQFF
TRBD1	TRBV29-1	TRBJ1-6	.	TGCAGCGTGGGACAGCATAATTCACCCCTCCACTTT	CSVGQHNSPLHF
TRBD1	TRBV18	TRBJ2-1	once	TGTGCCAGCTCGGGACAGGGCAACAATGAGCAGTTCTTC	CASSGQGNNEQFF
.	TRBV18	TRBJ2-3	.	TGTGCCAGCTTACCGGGTGGGCCAGATACGCAGTATTTT	CASLPGGPDTQYF
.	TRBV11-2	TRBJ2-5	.	TGTGCCAGCAGCTTAGTCCGCCGCGGGGAGACCCAGTACTTC	CASSLVRRGETQYF
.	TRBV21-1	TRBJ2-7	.	TGTGCCAGCAGCACGTTAATCCCGGGACAGTCGGTCGAGCAGTACTTC	CASSTLIPGQSVEQYF
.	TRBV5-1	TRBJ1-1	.	TGCGCCAGCAGCTTCGGCAGGGAGGGGAGCACTGAAGCTTTCTTT	CASSFGREGSTEAFF
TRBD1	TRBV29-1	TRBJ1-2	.	TGCAGCGTTGGACCCGACAGGGTGGACTATGGCTACACCTTC	CSVGPDRVDYGYTF
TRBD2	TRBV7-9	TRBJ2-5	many	TGTGCCAGCAGCCCACGACTAGCCAAATTACAAGAGACCCAGTACTTC	CASSPRLAKLQETQYF
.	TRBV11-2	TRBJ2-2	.	TGTGCCAGCAGCTTCGGAGGGGCGAACACCGGGGAGCTGTTTTTT	CASSFGGANTGELFF
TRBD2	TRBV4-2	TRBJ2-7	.	TGTGCCAGCAGCCAAGACCGAGCGGGGGGTAGGGAGCAGTACTTC	CASSQDRAGGREQYF
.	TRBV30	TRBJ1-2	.	TGTGCCTGGAGTGTATGGCCTCCCAATCTCGTCTTC	CAWSVWPPNLVF
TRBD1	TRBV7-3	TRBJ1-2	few	TGTGCCAGCAGCTTAGGGGGGACAGACTATGGCTACACCTTC	CASSLGGTDYGYTF
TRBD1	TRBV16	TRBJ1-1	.	TGTGCCAGCAGCCCCACCCATATAGGGGGCAGGAGGACTGAAGCTTTCTTT	CASSPTHIGGRRTEAFF
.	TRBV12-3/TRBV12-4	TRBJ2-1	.	TGTGCCAGCAGGGACTGGGCGGGTTTCGAGCAGTTCTTC	CASRDWAGFEQFF
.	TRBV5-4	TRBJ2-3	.	TGTGCCAGCAGCTTGGACGGCGGGCAGGCGCAGTATTTT	CASSLDGGQAQYF
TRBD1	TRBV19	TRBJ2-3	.	TGTGCCAGTAGTATAGCAGGGGGCCCAGATACGCAGTATTTT	CASSIAGGPDTQYF
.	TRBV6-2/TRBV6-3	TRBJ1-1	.	TGTGCCAGCAGTTACTCATCCAGGGTGAACACTGAAGCTTTCTTT	CASSYSSRVNTEAFF
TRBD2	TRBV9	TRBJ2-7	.	TGTGCCAGCAGCGTAGGGGTGACTAGCGGGGCGAACTACGAGCAGTACTTC	CASSVGVTSGANYEQYF
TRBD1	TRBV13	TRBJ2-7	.	TGTGCCAGCAGTTTTAGGACAGGGAACTTCGAGCAGTACTTC	CASSFRTGNFEQYF
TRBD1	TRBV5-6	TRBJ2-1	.	TGTGCCAGCAGCTACGGGACAGGGGAGTCGGATGAGCAGTTCTTC	CASSYGTGESDEQFF
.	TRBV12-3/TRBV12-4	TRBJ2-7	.	TGTGCCAGCAGTTCGACAGGCTCCTACGAGCAGTACTTC	CASSSTGSYEQYF
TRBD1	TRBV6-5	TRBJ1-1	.	TGTGCCAGCAGTATTACAGGGGGCCTATATGAAGCTTTCTTT	CASSITGGLYEAFF
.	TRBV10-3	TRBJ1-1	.	TGTGCCATCGGGCAACAGGGCGTTAGAGGAGCTTTCTTT	CAIGQQGVRGAFF
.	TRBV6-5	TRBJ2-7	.	TGTGCCAGCAGTTACTCGGCAGGGGGGTCCTCCTACGAGCAGTACTTC	CASSYSAGGSSYEQYF
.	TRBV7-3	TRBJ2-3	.	TGTGCCAGCAGCCCAGCGAGGAGAACAGATACGCAGTATTTT	CASSPARRTDTQYF
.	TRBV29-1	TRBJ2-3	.	TGCAGCGTTGAAGTGCGGGGGCTTAGCACAGATACGCAGTATTTT	CSVEVRGLSTDTQYF
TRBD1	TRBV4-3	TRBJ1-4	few	TGCGCCAGCAGCCTGGGGGACAGGCTTAATGAAAAACTGTTTTTT	CASSLGDRLNEKLFF
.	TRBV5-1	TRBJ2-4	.	TGCGCCAGCAGCTTCCACCAGGGAACGGCCAAAAACATTCAGTACTTC	CASSFHQGTAKNIQYF
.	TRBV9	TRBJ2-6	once	TGTGCCAGCAGCCCCGGTTCTGGGGCCAACGTCCTGACTTTC	CASSPGSGANVLTF
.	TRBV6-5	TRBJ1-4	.	TGTGCCAGCACCCTAAGCAGGGGAACTAATGAAAAACTGTTTTTT	CASTLSRGTNEKLFF
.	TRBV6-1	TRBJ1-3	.	TGTGCCAGCAGTGAAGATGGGAGTGGGGGAAACACCATATATTTT	CASSEDGSGGNTIYF
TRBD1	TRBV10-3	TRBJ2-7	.	TGTGCCATCAGATCCGGGACAGGGTCCTACGAGCAGTACTTC	CAIRSGTGSYEQYF
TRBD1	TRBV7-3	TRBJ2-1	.	TGTGCCAGCAGCTTAATGGGACAGGGGGCAAGGGAGCAGTTCTTC	CASSLMGQGAREQFF
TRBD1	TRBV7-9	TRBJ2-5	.	TGTGCCAGCAGCTTAGCCGACAGGGAAGAGACCCAGTACTTC	CASSLADREETQYF
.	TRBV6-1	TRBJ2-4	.	TGTGCCAGCAGTGAAGTGCCCTCAGGGATAGGGATAAACATTCAGTACTTC	CASSEVPSGIGINIQYF
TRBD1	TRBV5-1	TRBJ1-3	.	TGCGCCAGCAGCCAAGGGATGGGACAGTTCCGGGGAACCATATATTTT	CASSQGMGQFRGTIYF
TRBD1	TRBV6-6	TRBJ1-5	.	TGTGCCAGCAGTCAACGGCCGGCGGAAAGGGGGCGAAGACAGCCCCAGCATTTT	CASSQRPAERGRRQPQHF
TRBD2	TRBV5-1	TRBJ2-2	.	TGCGCCAGCAGCTTGTGGGGGACTAGTGTAAATGTAGAGCTGTTTTTT	CASSLWGTSVNVELFF